Below, 12 T cell receptor beta chains from the same sample are listed, as sequenced in a study of regulatory T cells in long-lasting Graves disease. Libraries of TCR beta came from iRepertoire HTBI primers plus Arm-PCR of CDR3 regions. MiXCR was run by TCRdb on the multiplex PCR reads, yielding one entry per CDR3 protein. The sample carries about 440,000 distinct CDR3 sequences, over 15% recorded once. Regarding time point: newly diagnosed GD, antithyroid drugs for less than 3 months. From PBMCs, RNA was extracted and then used to make the TCR library. These data also formed part of another study, on T cells in Graves' hyperthyroidism and ophthalmopathy.

The input for sequencing was peripheral blood mononuclear cells (PBMCs), taken at new diagnosis, from a patient treated with antithyroid drugs. The receptors were sampled from a woman under 30 with Graves disease.

This clonotype came up many times. This chain uses TRBV28 with TRBJ1-1, with D perhaps matching TRBD1 (6 bases). Germline CDR1 MDHEN, CDR2 SYDVKM. Trimming pared 6 bases from V and 2 bases from J, leaving 7 bases between. This CDR3 has 12 amino acids. CDR3 bases: TGTGCCAGCAGGGACAGTAACACTGAAGCTTTCTTT. It translates to CASRDSNTEAFF.

This clonotype was seen many times. This sequence joins TRBV7-8 and TRBJ2-3, with TRBD2 matching 10 bases. The CDR3 runs 17 residues. The trim removed 0 bases at V and 2 bases at J, leaving 5 bases unmatched. Germline V gene lookup returns CDR1 SGHVS and CDR2 FQNEAQ. CDR3 sequence (DNA): TGTGCCAGCAGCTTAGCGGTAGCGGGAGGAACCACAGATACGCAGTATTTT. Its protein product is CASSLAVAGGTTDTQYF. Using reference TRBV7-8 and TRBJ2-3 for the parts outside the CDR3, the full variable domain is GAGVSQSPRYKVAKRGQDVALRCDPISGHVSLFWYQQALGQGPEFLTYFQNEAQLDKSGLPSDRFFAERPEGSVSTLKIQRTQQEDSAVYLCASSLAVAGGTTDTQYFGPGTRLTVL.

This clonotype appeared many times. The chain uses TRBV27 and TRBJ2-3, with 7 bases fitting TRBD2. The CDR3 runs to 16 residues. Unmatched junction bases numbered 7, after V lost 1 base and J lost 3 bases. Germline V gene sequence: CDR1 MNHEY, CDR2 SMNVEV (reference sequence). CDR3 nucleotides: TGTGCCAGCAGTTTATTTGGCGGGAGCTCGACAGATACGCAGTATTTT. Translated, it gives CASSLFGGSSTDTQYF.

Ten or more counts support this clonotype. The chain has TRBV7-9 and TRBJ2-1; D gene ambiguous. The V gene's germline CDR1 is SEHNR and CDR2 FQNEAQ (reference sequence). V was clipped by 6 bases and J by 5 bases, with 8 bases between them. The CDR3 sequence is 12 residues long. CDR3 bases: TGTGCCAGCAGAAAAGAGGACAATGAGCAGTTCTTC. Its protein product is CASRKEDNEQFF.

The table lists this clonotype with a few counts. The CDR3 is CASSFSGALGYTF. In DNA form, the CDR3 reads TGTGCCAGCAGCTTCTCGGGGGCGCTTGGCTACACCTTC. The V gene is TRBV5-4, the J gene TRBJ1-2; D possibly corresponds to TRBD1 (6 bases). In germline, CDR1 is SGHNT, CDR2 YYREEE (reference sequence). V lost 2 bases and J lost 7, with 12 bases in between. This CDR3 spans 13 amino acids.

This clonotype was recorded at least ten times. The chain uses TRBV5-1 and TRBJ2-7; 7 bases are a match to TRBD2. CDR1 and CDR2 (germline): SGHRS, YFSETQ. The CDR3 is 15 amino acids. Trimming took 0 bases from V and 3 from J; bases not matched to a gene: 6. CDR3 nucleotides: TGCGCCAGCAGCTTGGCGACTAGCAGATTCTACGAGCAGTACTTC. Translated: CASSLATSRFYEQYF.

This clonotype was detected only a few times. This chain uses TRBV20-1 with TRBJ2-3; TRBD2 matches 7 bases. Germline V gene lookup returns CDR1 DFQATT and CDR2 SNEGSKA (reference sequence). The junction had 13 bases not matched to a gene; V was cut back by 2 bases and J by 2 bases. This CDR3 is 17 amino acids long. CDR3 in amino acids: CSARSRWGGSPTDTQYF. The CDR3, as DNA: TGCAGTGCTAGATCCCGCTGGGGCGGGAGTCCCACAGATACGCAGTATTTT.

This rearrangement joins TRBV7-2 to TRBJ2-7, with D hard to call. Trimming stripped 1 base from V and 3 bases from J, with 10 bases between. There are 14 residues in the CDR3. Germline-derived CDR1 and CDR2 are SGHTA and FQGNSA. CDR3 amino acids: CASSLVVGHYEQYF. CDR3 DNA: TGTGCCAGCAGCTTAGTTGTAGGTCACTACGAGCAGTACTTC.

This clonotype has a count of ten or more. The rearrangement uses TRBV24-1 and TRBJ2-3, with 12 bases identical to TRBD2. The CDR3 is 18 amino acids. V lost 0 bases and J lost 0; bases outside the gene matches: 3. From germline, CDR1 is KGHDR and CDR2 SFDVKD. CDR3 in amino acids: CATSDLPGLAGSTDTQYF. The CDR3 DNA follows: TGTGCCACCAGTGATTTGCCCGGACTAGCGGGAAGCACAGATACGCAGTATTTT.

The table lists this clonotype with many counts. The chain joins TRBV28 to TRBJ2-7, with 11 bases identical to TRBD1. This CDR3 contains 16 residues. Germline lookup yields CDR1 MDHEN and CDR2 SYDVKM. V dropped 6 bases and J dropped 0; count of bases not matched to a gene: 7. The CDR3 DNA sequence: TGTGCCAGCAGAGGACAGGGGGCTGCATCCTCCTACGAGCAGTACTTC. Its translation: CASRGQGAASSYEQYF.

This clonotype has more than one count but fewer than ten. This chain uses TRBV6-5 with TRBJ2-7; no firm D call. Germline lookup yields CDR1 MNHEY and CDR2 SVGAGI. This CDR3 region has 12 residues. V lost 4 bases to trimming and J lost 12 bases, with 16 bases between them. The CDR3 reads CASSSSSIRWYF. The CDR3 DNA reads as TGTGCCAGCAGTTCCAGCTCGATCCGATGGTACTTC.

This rearrangement joins TRBV6-2 or TRBV6-3 to TRBJ2-4, with 12 bases matching TRBD2. The CDR3 is 16 amino acids. From germline, CDR1 is MNHEY and CDR2 SVGEGT. V shed 2 bases and J 7 bases; nucleotides not matched to a gene: 6. CDR3 in amino acids: CASSYALAGGFNIQYF. DNA of the CDR3: TGTGCCAGCAGTTACGCCCTAGCGGGAGGGTTCAACATTCAGTACTTC.